Shown below are 16 T cell receptor beta chains from a single sample sequenced in a study of metastatic and nonmetastatic thyroid tumors. TCRdb ran MiXCR on the PCR reads. Of over 20,000 clones in the sample, approximately 30% are singletons; the top ten hold approximately 14%. Every patient underwent thyroid surgery untreated. The specimen sequenced was blood. The source is a female donor with papillary thyroid cancer or a benign thyroid nodule (not recorded which). Some clones in this sample may be carry-over from other donors' samples.

This clone was seen many times. V and J are TRBV6-1 and TRBJ2-5, with a possible D match to TRBD2 (7 bases). Germline CDR1 MNHNS, CDR2 SASEGT. Trimming pared 5 bases from V and 5 bases from J, leaving 21 bases between. This CDR3 contains 16 residues. The CDR3 sequence: CASSPQGGGGHETQYF. As DNA, the CDR3 is TGTGCCAGCAGTCCCCAAGGGGGGGGGGGGCACGAGACCCAGTACTTC.

In nucleotides, the CDR3 is TGTGCCAGCAGCCAAGATCCGACTAGAGGGGCAGATACGCAGTATTTT. It encodes CASSQDPTRGADTQYF. J is TRBJ2-3 and V is TRBV4-2, with a possible D match to TRBD2 (6 bases). CDR3 length: 16 residues. V was clipped by 0 bases and J by 4 bases, with 14 bases between them. Germline assignment: CDR1 LGHNA and CDR2 YNFKEQ.

The chain employs TRBV4-1 and TRBJ2-1; D perhaps matches TRBD1 (6 bases). With 1 base removed from V and 2 bases from J, the gap between germline ends came to 18 bases. The germline V gene encodes CDR1 MGHRA and CDR2 YSYEKL. The CDR3 covers 18 residues. This CDR3 reads CASSQVWTAVGAYNEQFF. Here the CDR3 DNA reads TGCGCCAGCAGCCAAGTTTGGACAGCGGTAGGCGCCTACAATGAGCAGTTCTTC.

The chain combines TRBV30 with TRBJ2-7; 11 bases are shared with TRBD1. V lost 2 bases and J lost 11; bases outside the gene matches: 5. CDR1 and CDR2 from the germline V gene are GTSNPN and SVGIG (reference sequence). This CDR3 comprises 12 residues. The CDR3 spells CAWSMGQGVKYF. In DNA form, the CDR3 reads TGTGCCTGGAGTATGGGACAGGGGGTTAAGTACTTC.

This chain uses TRBV10-2 with TRBJ1-1, with no clear D. Trimming shortened V by 6 bases and J by 3 bases, and 8 bases separated the two germline ends. The CDR3 loop spans 12 amino acids. CDR1 is WSHSY and CDR2 is SAAADI in the germline V gene. The CDR3 region is CASSPGDTEAFF. The DNA of the CDR3 is TGCGCCAGCAGCCCCGGGGACACTGAAGCTTTCTTT.

In its sample, this clone was seen once. The chain uses TRBV5-4 and TRBJ1-2; 8 bases align to TRBD1. This CDR3 is built from 13 residues. Germline V gives CDR1 SGHNT, CDR2 YYREEE (reference sequence). Trimming cost V 2 bases and J 6 bases; bases outside gene matches: 3. CDR3 coding DNA: TGTGCCAGCAGCTTTGACAGGGGCCATGGCTACACCTTC. This gives the protein CASSFDRGHGYTF.

The sample holds a few counts of this clone. The chain couples TRBV28 to TRBJ1-1; D call uncertain. Germline CDR1 and CDR2: MDHEN and SYDVKM. Trimming took 4 bases from V and 4 from J, leaving 16 bases between them. This CDR3 is built from 15 residues. The CDR3 protein is CASSSKKALGTEAFF. CDR3 in DNA: TGTGCCAGCAGTTCAAAGAAGGCCTTAGGCACTGAAGCTTTCTTT.

In regard to this clone: Germline is not matched at one junction end, which may reflect a read error. The identical CDR3 is also encoded by other nucleotide sequences in the sample. The chain couples TRBV27 to TRBJ2-3; TRBD2 matches 7 bases. Germline CDR1 reads MNHEY; CDR2 reads SMNVEV (reference sequence). This CDR3 has 17 amino acids. In DNA form, the CDR3 reads TGTGCCAGCAGTCCGACGGCGGCGGGAGCTAGCACAGATACGCAATATTTT. It encodes CASSPTAAGASTDTQYF.

By sample fraction, this clone is medium-sized. The V and J genes are TRBV18 and TRBJ2-2, with D possibly matching TRBD2 (6 bases). Trimming pared 6 bases from V and 4 bases from J, leaving 18 bases between. This CDR3 contains 16 residues. Per germline, CDR1 KGHSH and CDR2 LQKENI. CDR3 DNA sequence: TGTGCCAGCTCGCCAGGACCCCGGGAGATCACCGGGGAGCTGTTTTTT. Protein sequence: CASSPGPREITGELFF.

The table lists this clone with many counts. The chain has TRBV6-6 and TRBJ2-6, with D uncertain. Germline values: CDR1 MNHNY, CDR2 SVGAGI (reference sequence). Trimming left V 2 bases short and J 0 bases short, with 23 bases between. This CDR3 is built from 21 residues. CDR3 amino acids: CASSYVIGSAEWDSGANVLTF. DNA for the CDR3: TGTGCCAGCAGTTACGTTATCGGGTCGGCGGAGTGGGACTCTGGGGCCAACGTCCTGACTTTC.

The chain has TRBV18 and TRBJ2-7; 7 bases line up with TRBD2. V lost 1 base and J lost 5; bases outside the gene matches: 2. CDR1 and CDR2 from the germline V gene are KGHSH and LQKENI. CDR3 length equals 13 residues. The CDR3 is CASSPLLADEQYF. For the CDR3, the DNA is TGTGCCAGCTCACCACTCCTAGCGGACGAGCAGTACTTC.

By share, this clone counts as medium-sized. This sequence joins TRBV7-8 and TRBJ1-2, with D tentatively TRBD1 (5 bases). Germline V gene lookup returns CDR1 SGHVS and CDR2 FQNEAQ. The ends were cut back, 2 bases at V and 4 bases at J, with 14 bases in the middle. The CDR3 is 15 residues long. CDR3 protein: CASSLSGQGGYGYTF. The CDR3 DNA reads TGTGCCAGCAGCTTAAGTGGCCAGGGCGGCTATGGCTACACCTTC.

The chain links TRBV6-1 to TRBJ1-4; TRBD1 is a possible D gene (6 bases). Germline V gene data show CDR1 as MNHNS and CDR2 as SASEGT. CDR3 size: 14 residues. V was clipped by 7 bases and J by 2 bases, with 11 bases between them. The CDR3, as DNA: TGTGCCAGCAACACAGGGTCTACTAATGAAAAACTGTTTTTT. It specifies CASNTGSTNEKLFF.

The chain has TRBV6-5 and TRBJ2-7, with D perhaps TRBD1 (5 bases). Per germline, CDR1 MNHEY and CDR2 SVGAGI. This CDR3 is 15 amino acids long. V lost 2 bases and J lost 0, with 11 bases in between. In nucleotides, the CDR3 is TGTGCCAGCAGTTACAAGGGGTCCGACTCCTACGAGCAGTACTTC. The encoded protein is CASSYKGSDSYEQYF.

By sample share, this clone is medium-sized. The chain is built from TRBV6-2 or TRBV6-3 and TRBJ1-1, with a weak D call TRBD1 (5 bases). Germline CDR1 is MNHEY and CDR2 is SVGEGT. This CDR3 has 18 residues. Trimming shortened V by 10 bases and J by 4 bases, and 31 bases separated the two germline ends. CDR3 sequence: CATYGTVYLGRPVTEAFF. CDR3 nucleotides: TGTGCCACCTACGGGACCGTCTATCTGGGCCGTCCGGTCACTGAAGCTTTCTTT.

In this sample, this clone turned up a few times. A much larger clone differs by one base, so this may be a read error. The same CDR3 is also encoded by other DNA sequences in this sample. This chain links TRBV29-1 with TRBJ2-5; D perhaps matches TRBD2 (7 bases). Per germline, CDR1 SQVTM and CDR2 ANQGSEA. This CDR3 region has 14 residues. Between the trimmed V and J ends, which lost 6 bases and 4 bases, there was a span of 18 bases. CDR3 loop: CSVRGPAELETQYF. The CDR3 bases are TGCAGCGTGCGGGGGCCAGCGGAATTAGAGACCCAGTACTTC.